Presented here are 5 T cell receptor beta chains from one specimen sequenced in a study of T-cell reconstitution after alpha-beta-depleted transplantation in children. The TCRbeta library was prepared with unique molecular identifiers. TCRdb processed the PCR reads anew with MiXCR; each CDR3 protein has one entry. The table has 200,000 to 250,000 distinct CDR3 sequences, roughly a tenth seen once. This specimen was PBMCs, taken before TCRalphabeta/CD19-depleted stem cell transplant. These receptors were obtained from a child in the first two years of life with acute myeloid leukemia, due to receive a stem cell transplant.

Comment on this clonotype: Just one base apart from a much larger clone, this may be a read error. The chain carries TRBV28 and TRBJ1-2; D perhaps matches TRBD1 (6 bases). This CDR3 region has 16 residues. Germline CDR1 reads MDHEN; CDR2 reads SYDVKM. The CDR3 sequence: CASSQPSRGANYAYTF. In DNA, the CDR3 is TGTGCCAGCAGCCAACCGTCGCGGGGGGCCAACTATGCCTACACCTTC.

This clonotype was counted at least ten times. The chain links TRBV27 to TRBJ2-1; 7 bases align to TRBD2. The V gene end was trimmed by 4 bases and the J gene end by 6 bases; junction bases not matched to a gene: 9. From germline, CDR1 is MNHEY and CDR2 SMNVEV (reference sequence). CDR3 length: 15 residues. CDR3 protein: CASSSIAGGFNEQFF. The CDR3 DNA reads as TGTGCCAGCAGTTCCATAGCGGGTGGTTTCAATGAGCAGTTCTTC.

As regards this clonotype: A much larger clone lies one base from this, so it may be a read error. The V and J genes are TRBV18 and TRBJ2-3, with D possibly TRBD2 on 6 matching bases. Looked up from germline, CDR1 is KGHSH and CDR2 is LQKENI. The CDR3 is 15 residues long. V was trimmed by 10 bases and J by 4 bases, leaving 21 bases between them. CDR3 loop: CATSLLAGLSDTQYF. For the CDR3, the DNA is TGTGCCACCTCTCTGTTGGCGGGACTCTCAGATACGCAGTATTTT.

The chain is built from TRBV7-6 and TRBJ2-2; D perhaps matches TRBD1 (6 bases). The V and J ends lost 4 bases and 0 bases respectively, with 12 bases between them. CDR3 length: 16 residues. The germline V gene encodes CDR1 SGHVS and CDR2 FNYEAQ. CDR3 nucleotides: TGTGCCAGCAGCTCCTGGGGGCCAACGAACACCGGGGAGCTGTTTTTT. Translating it yields CASSSWGPTNTGELFF.

At least ten counts were recorded for this clonotype. The rearrangement links TRBV5-1 to TRBJ2-1; 10 positions agree with TRBD1. The CDR3 covers 15 residues. After removal of 5 bases from V and 2 bases from J, the junction contained 4 bases not matched to a gene. CDR1 SGHRS and CDR2 YFSETQ come from the germline V gene. Here the CDR3 reads CASSWDRGPYNEQFF. The CDR3 DNA follows: TGCGCCAGCAGTTGGGACAGGGGTCCCTACAATGAGCAGTTCTTC.